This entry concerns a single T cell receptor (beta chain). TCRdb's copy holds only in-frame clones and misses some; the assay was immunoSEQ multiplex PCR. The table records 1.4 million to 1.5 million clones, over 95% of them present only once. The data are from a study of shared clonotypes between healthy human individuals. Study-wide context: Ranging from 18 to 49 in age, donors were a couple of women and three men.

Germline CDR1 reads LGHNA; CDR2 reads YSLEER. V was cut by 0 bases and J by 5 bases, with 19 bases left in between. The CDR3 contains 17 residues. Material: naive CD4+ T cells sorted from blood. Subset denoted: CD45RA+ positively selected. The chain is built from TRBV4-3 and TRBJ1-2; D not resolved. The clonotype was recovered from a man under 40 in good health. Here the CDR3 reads CASSQDLRTEREYGYTF. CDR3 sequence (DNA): TGCGCCAGCAGCCAAGATCTTCGGACGGAGAGAGAATATGGCTACACCTTC.